This T cell receptor (beta chain) is from a study of T cell responses to AZD1222 COVID-19 vaccine. Study-wide results and limits: Donor demographics were predominantly white British with a female majority; clonal diversity may be underestimated. Spike-specific TCR breadth rose after two AZD1222 doses, and depth rose as well.

A remark on this clone: Its specificity is unknown.

Pooled samples include second doses given at about 4 or 12 weeks. Only in-frame clones appear in the TCRdb table, and some are missing; sequencing was by immunoSEQ multiplex PCR. The table includes 110,000 or so clones, around 83% detected once. The CDR3 covers 15 residues. The V gene's germline CDR1 is SGHAT and CDR2 FQDESV (reference sequence). Trimming removed 5 bases from V and 4 bases from J, with 17 bases in between. This sequence joins TRBV11-1 and TRBJ1-2, with D possibly being TRBD1 (5 bases). The sequence was obtained from an adult who received the AZD1222 COVID-19 vaccine. The source was peripheral blood, collected 28 days after the second AZD1222 dose. This CDR3 is CASSPAPGLRYGYTF. The DNA of the CDR3 is TGTGCCAGCAGCCCCGCACCGGGACTACGCTATGGCTACACCTTC.